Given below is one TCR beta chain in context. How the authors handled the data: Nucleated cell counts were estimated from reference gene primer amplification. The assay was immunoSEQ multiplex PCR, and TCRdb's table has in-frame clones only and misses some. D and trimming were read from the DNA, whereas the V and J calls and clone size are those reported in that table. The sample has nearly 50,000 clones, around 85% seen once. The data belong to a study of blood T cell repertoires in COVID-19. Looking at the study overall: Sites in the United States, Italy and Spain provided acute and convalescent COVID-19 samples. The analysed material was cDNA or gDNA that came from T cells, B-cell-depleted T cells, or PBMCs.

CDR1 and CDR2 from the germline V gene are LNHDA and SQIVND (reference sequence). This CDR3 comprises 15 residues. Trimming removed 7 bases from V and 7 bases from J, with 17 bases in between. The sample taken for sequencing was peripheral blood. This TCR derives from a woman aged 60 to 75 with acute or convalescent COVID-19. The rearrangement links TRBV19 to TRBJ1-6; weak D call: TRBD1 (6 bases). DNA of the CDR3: TGTGCCAGTACCCCAATCCCTAGGGGGAATTCACCCCTCCACTTT. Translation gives CASTPIPRGNSPLHF.